Following are 5 T cell receptor beta chains from one sample sequenced in a study of quantifying T cell responses using KT2 cells (dated by TCRdb to 2016 to 2017). With respect to the entire study: RNA was DNase-treated and reverse transcribed with TCR alpha and beta constant-region primers, mostly using SuperScript III.

Libraries were prepared through UMI-ligation and nested PCR. TCRdb names Illumina MiSeq as the instrument used. A single-stranded oligonucleotide carrying the Illumina SP2 sequence and a UMI was ligated to the cDNA 3' end using T4 RNA ligase 1. PCR1 was run for 4 to 5 cycles (98 degrees C for 15 s, 69 degrees C for 30 s, 72 degrees C for 40 s), and an equimolar mix of RC1.1 and RC1.2, covering TRBC1 and TRBC2, was used as the beta primer. TCRdb took the public reads, trimmed them with fastp at Q25, ran MiXCR for clone calling and kept in-frame beta chains. Each entry merges the rows of one CDR3 protein and shows their most common DNA and genes. This sample gives 45,000 to 65,000 distinct CDR3 sequences in total; roughly 12% of them show up just once. The ten largest make up about 9% of the sample. The material sequenced was PBMCs spiked with cells of the T cell clone KT2. Receptors were obtained from a human donor.

This clonotype came up many times. V and J are TRBV7-8 and TRBJ1-2, with TRBD1 as a possible D gene (5 bases). The CDR3 loop spans 13 amino acids. The V gene lost 3 bases and the J gene lost 8 bases, with 13 bases spanning the gap. Germline CDR1 and CDR2: SGHVS and FQNEAQ. The CDR3 loop reads CASSFGRDGGYTF. The DNA of the CDR3 is TGTGCCAGCAGCTTCGGCAGGGACGGCGGCTACACCTTC.

The genes are TRBV5-6 and TRBJ2-1; no firm D call. Trimming shortened V by 0 bases and J by 1 base, and 5 bases separated the two germline ends. Germline values: CDR1 SGHDT, CDR2 YYEEEE. This CDR3 has 14 amino acids. CDR3 sequence (DNA): TGTGCCAGCAGCTTGGCCTGGTCCTACAATGAGCAGTTCTTC. This gives the protein CASSLAWSYNEQFF.

This clonotype occurred a few times. The chain couples TRBV6-5 to TRBJ2-7; D gene ambiguous. CDR1 MNHEY and CDR2 SVGAGI come from the germline V gene. CDR3 length: 13 amino acids. Trimming took 0 bases from V and 6 from J, leaving 9 bases between them. The CDR3: CASSYSGLAEQYF. CDR3 DNA: TGTGCCAGCAGTTACTCAGGGCTCGCCGAGCAGTACTTC.

In this sample, this clonotype is large (0.1 to 1%). The chain uses TRBV5-1 and TRBJ1-6; tentatively, D is TRBD1 (6 bases). Germline CDR1 SGHRS, CDR2 YFSETQ. The CDR3 covers 15 residues. V was clipped by 2 bases and J by 5 bases, with 11 bases between them. In nucleotides, the CDR3 is TGCGCCAGCAGCTTAGGTCCAGGGGATAATTCACCCCTCCACTTT. Translated, it gives CASSLGPGDNSPLHF. The complete variable domain, with remaining parts taken from reference TRBV5-1 and TRBJ1-6, reads KAGVTQTPRYLIKTRGQQVTLSCSPISGHRSVSWYQQTPGQGLQFLFEYFSETQRNKGNFPGRFSGRQFSNSRSEMNVSTLELGDSALYLCASSLGPGDNSPLHFGNGTRLTVT.

The chain has TRBV7-8 and TRBJ2-5, with D perhaps TRBD1 or TRBD2 (5 bases each). Germline CDR1 and CDR2: SGHVS and FQNEAQ. The length of the CDR3 is 16 residues. V was pared by 3 bases and J by 4 bases, with 18 bases between. The CDR3 bases are TGTGCCAGCAGCTTCGCACGGGTGAGGGGTTCAGAGACCCAGTACTTC. Its translation: CASSFARVRGSETQYF.